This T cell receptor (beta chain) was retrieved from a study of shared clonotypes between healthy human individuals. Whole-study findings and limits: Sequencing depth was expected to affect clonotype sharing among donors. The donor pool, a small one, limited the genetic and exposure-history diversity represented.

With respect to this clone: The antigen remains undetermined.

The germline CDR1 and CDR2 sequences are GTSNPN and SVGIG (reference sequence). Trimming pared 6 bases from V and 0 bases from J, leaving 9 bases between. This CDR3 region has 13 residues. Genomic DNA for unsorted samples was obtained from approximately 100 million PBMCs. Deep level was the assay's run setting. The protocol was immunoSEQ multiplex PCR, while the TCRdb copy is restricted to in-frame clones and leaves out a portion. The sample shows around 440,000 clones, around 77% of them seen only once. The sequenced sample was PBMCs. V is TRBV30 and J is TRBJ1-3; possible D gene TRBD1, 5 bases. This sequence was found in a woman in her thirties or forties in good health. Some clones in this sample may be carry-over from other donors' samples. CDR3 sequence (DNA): TGTGCCTGCCAGGGCTTCTCTGGAAACACCATATATTTT. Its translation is CACQGFSGNTIYF.